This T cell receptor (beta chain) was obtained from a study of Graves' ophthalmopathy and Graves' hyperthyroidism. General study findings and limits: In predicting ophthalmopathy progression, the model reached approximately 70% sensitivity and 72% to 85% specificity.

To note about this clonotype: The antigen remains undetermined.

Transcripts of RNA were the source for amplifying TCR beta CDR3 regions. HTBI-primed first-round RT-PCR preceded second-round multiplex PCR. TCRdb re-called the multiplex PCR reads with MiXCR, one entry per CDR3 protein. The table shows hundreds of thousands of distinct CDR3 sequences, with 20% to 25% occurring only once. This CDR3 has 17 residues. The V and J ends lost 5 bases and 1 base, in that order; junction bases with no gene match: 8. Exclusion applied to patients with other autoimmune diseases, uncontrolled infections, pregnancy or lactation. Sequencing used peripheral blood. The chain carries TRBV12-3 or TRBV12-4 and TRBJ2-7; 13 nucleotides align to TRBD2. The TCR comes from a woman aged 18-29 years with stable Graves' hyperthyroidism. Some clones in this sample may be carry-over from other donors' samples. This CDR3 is CASSPRTSGGTSYEQYF. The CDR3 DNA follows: TGTGCCAGCAGTCCCCGGACTAGCGGGGGTACGTCCTACGAGCAGTACTTC.